Shown below are 10 T cell receptor beta chains from a single sample sequenced in a study of molecular identifiers for immune sequencing clone quantification. Each CDR3 protein is one row after TCRdb ran MiXCR on the PCR reads. This table holds around 65,000 distinct CDR3 sequences, 15% to 20% found once. Source material: naive CD8+ T cells from blood, with Jurkat cell RNA spiked in. Subset in this sample: FACS-sorted CD8+CD4-CCR7+CD45RA+ naive T cells. These TCRs come from a human donor in good health. Some libraries in this study had Jurkat cell RNA spiked in.

On this clonotype: This could be a read error, since a much larger clone is one nucleotide away. Since the CDR3 does not end with the conserved phenylalanine or tryptophan, this likely comes from a read error. V and J are TRBV4-1 and TRBJ2-7, with TRBD1 matching 8 bases. Germline values: CDR1 MGHRA, CDR2 YSYEKL. CDR3 length: 16 residues. The V segment lost 1 base and the J segment 0 bases; nucleotides outside the gene matches: 5. The CDR3: CASSQGAGGLSYEQYS. CDR3 coding DNA: TGCGCCAGCAGCCAAGGCGCAGGGGGCCTCTCCTACGAGCAGTACTCC.

This clonotype was detected many times. This chain uses TRBV12-3 or TRBV12-4 with TRBJ2-7; 10 bases are shared with TRBD2. Germline trimming cut 5 bases from V and 1 base from J; bases unmatched to any gene: 5. CDR3 length equals 15 residues. As DNA, the CDR3 is TGTGCCAGCAGTCCTAGCGGGAGTATGTCCTACGAGCAGTACTTC. Protein: CASSPSGSMSYEQYF.

This clonotype was counted many times. This chain uses TRBV6-5 with TRBJ2-2; 7 positions agree with TRBD1. The CDR3 is made up of 17 amino acids. Germline-derived CDR1 and CDR2 are MNHEY and SVGAGI. V was pared by 1 base and J by 1 base, with 6 bases of the junction left unmatched. The CDR3 nucleotides read TGTGCCAGCAGTTACTTTTTAGGGGGCGAGAACACCGGGGAGCTGTTTTTT. Amino acids: CASSYFLGGENTGELFF.

In its sample, this clonotype was seen a few times. The missing conserved phenylalanine or tryptophan at the end of this CDR3 makes a read error likely. The chain is built from TRBV7-6 and TRBJ2-5; the match to TRBD1 covers 7 bases. This CDR3 region has 16 residues. V gave up 5 bases and J gave up 3 bases; unmatched junction bases: 12. Per germline, CDR1 SGHVS and CDR2 FNYEAQ. In nucleotides, the CDR3 is TGTGCCAGCAGCCACGACCGGGACAGTCCTAAAGAGACCCAGTACTAC. It codes for CASSHDRDSPKETQYY.

This clonotype came up many times. The genes are TRBV6-2 or TRBV6-3 and TRBJ1-1, with D possibly matching TRBD1 (6 bases). V dropped 3 bases and J dropped 1 base, with 15 bases sitting between them. This CDR3 region has 16 residues. The germline V gene has CDR1 MNHEY and CDR2 SVGEGT. This CDR3 reads CASSYPYRARNTEAFF. The CDR3 DNA follows: TGTGCCAGCAGTTATCCCTACAGGGCTCGGAACACTGAAGCTTTCTTT.

This clonotype was recorded many times. This chain uses TRBV6-6 with TRBJ1-5; 8 bases fit TRBD1. V trimming: 4 bases; J trimming: 3 bases; junction bases outside the gene matches: 8. Germline lookup yields CDR1 MNHNY and CDR2 SVGAGI (reference sequence). CDR3 length equals 16 residues. The DNA of the CDR3 is TGTGCCAGCAGTTCGCAGACAGGGGCGGCCAATCAGCCCCAGCATTTT. It yields the protein CASSSQTGAANQPQHF.

In this sample, this clonotype turned up many times. V is TRBV11-3 and J is TRBJ2-7; 14 bases are shared with TRBD2. This CDR3 is 19 amino acids long. The V gene end was trimmed by 2 bases and the J gene end by 5 bases; junction bases not matched to a gene: 14. CDR1 and CDR2 from the germline V gene are SGHNT and YENEEA. Written as DNA, the CDR3 is TGTGCCAGCAGCTTACTCGGAGGACTAGCGGGAGGCCATAACGACGAGCAGTACTTC. As protein: CASSLLGGLAGGHNDEQYF.

This chain connects TRBV3-1 to TRBJ2-3; 9 bases agree with TRBD2. J lost 2 bases, V lost 0 bases, and 6 bases had no gene match. Germline V gene data show CDR1 as LGHDT and CDR2 as YNNKEL (reference sequence). This CDR3 has 17 residues. In DNA form, the CDR3 reads TGTGCCAGCAGCCAAGATCCCCCTAGCGGGGTCACAGATACGCAGTATTTT. Translation: CASSQDPPSGVTDTQYF.

This rearrangement joins TRBV7-4 to TRBJ2-1; 7 bases are shared with TRBD2. V lost 4 bases to trimming and J lost 4 bases; unmatched junction nucleotides: 16. The CDR3 runs 18 residues. Germline CDR1 SGHVT, CDR2 SQSDAQ. The chain's CDR3 is CASSSLRLGRRVYNEQFF. Written as DNA, the CDR3 is TGTGCCAGCAGCTCCCTCCGTCTCGGGAGGAGGGTATACAATGAGCAGTTCTTC.

The V and J genes are TRBV7-6 and TRBJ2-5; D is possibly TRBD1 or TRBD2 (5 bases each). The CDR3 covers 14 residues. Germline CDR1 SGHVS, CDR2 FNYEAQ. V was trimmed by 3 bases and J by 5 bases, leaving 13 bases between them. CDR3 nucleotide sequence: TGTGCCAGCAGCTTGAGGGGCAGCTGGGAGACCCAGTACTTC. Amino acid sequence: CASSLRGSWETQYF.